The 11 T cell receptor beta chains reported below all come from one sample, sequenced in a study of CD8 T cells in Susac syndrome. Reverse transcription of roughly 0.5 to 1 ug RNA was carried out with random hexamers. TCRdb re-analysed the immunoSEQ multiplex PCR reads in MiXCR, keeping a single row per CDR3 protein. The sample yields about 200,000 distinct CDR3 sequences, roughly 95% seen once. The sequencing sample was made of CD4+ T cells from PBMCs. These receptors came from a human donor with multiple sclerosis.

The chain recombines TRBV13 with TRBJ2-5; D is unclear. V shed 1 base and J shed 5 bases, with 17 bases lying between them. CDR1 and CDR2 (germline): PRHDT, FYEKMQ (reference sequence). This CDR3 spans 16 amino acids. The CDR3 DNA is TGTGCCAGCAGCTTAGCCCCGGCGCGGAGAGTGGAGACCCAGTACTTC. It specifies CASSLAPARRVETQYF.

CDR3 bases: TGTGCCAGCAGCTTAGCGCCCCCAGATACGCAGTATTTT. As protein: CASSLAPPDTQYF. The chain is built from TRBV7-9 and TRBJ2-3, with D hard to call. Trimming removed 0 bases from V and 4 bases from J, with 5 bases in between. This CDR3 is built from 13 residues. Per the germline V gene, CDR1 is SEHNR and CDR2 is FQNEAQ (reference sequence).

The chain combines TRBV3-1 with TRBJ1-6; 7 positions agree with TRBD1. Germline V gene lookup returns CDR1 LGHDT and CDR2 YNNKEL (reference sequence). The J segment lost 8 bases and the V segment lost 3 bases, leaving 10 bases of the junction unmatched. The CDR3 has 16 residues. The CDR3 DNA follows: TGTGCCAGCAGCCAGGAACAGGGGCATAGATATTCACCCCTCCACTTT. Its protein is CASSQEQGHRYSPLHF. Together with reference TRBV3-1 and TRBJ1-6, the CDR3 gives the full variable domain: DTAVSQTPKYLVTQMGNDKSIKCEQNLGHDTMYWYKQDSKKFLKIMFSYNNKELIINETVPNRFSPKSPDKAHLNLHINSLELGDSAVYFCASSQEQGHRYSPLHFGNGTRLTVT.

V is TRBV30 and J is TRBJ1-1; D uncertain. The CDR3 sequence is 13 residues long. V shed 5 bases and J shed 6 bases, with 16 bases lying between them. Germline V gives CDR1 GTSNPN, CDR2 SVGIG (reference sequence). The CDR3 nucleotides are TGTGCCTGGCTTGGCGCCAATAATGCTGAAGCTTTCTTT. This codes for CAWLGANNAEAFF.

This rearrangement joins TRBV20-1 to TRBJ2-1; D is uncertain. The CDR3 spans 15 residues. Per the germline V gene, CDR1 is DFQATT and CDR2 is SNEGSKA (reference sequence). The V end lost 0 bases, the J end lost 1 base, and 10 bases lay between the germline ends. The CDR3: CSARDIRISYNEQFF. The CDR3 DNA sequence: TGCAGTGCTAGAGATATAAGGATATCCTACAATGAGCAGTTCTTC.

V and J are TRBV27 and TRBJ2-4; D ambiguous. This CDR3 comprises 13 residues. V was trimmed by 6 bases and J by 0 bases, leaving 6 bases between them. Germline V gives CDR1 MNHEY, CDR2 SMNVEV (reference sequence). This chain's CDR3 is CASSPRAKNIQYF. The DNA of the CDR3 is TGTGCCAGCAGCCCGAGAGCCAAAAACATTCAGTACTTC.

The chain couples TRBV15 to TRBJ2-5, with D tentatively TRBD2 (6 bases). Trimming took 2 bases from V and 4 from J, leaving 14 bases between them. The CDR3 has 15 amino acids. CDR1 and CDR2 from the germline V gene are LNHNV and YYDKDF (reference sequence). CDR3 loop: CATSRPSGGVETQYF. The CDR3 coding sequence is TGTGCCACCAGCAGACCCTCCGGCGGGGTAGAGACCCAGTACTTC.

The gene calls are TRBV3-1 and TRBJ2-3; maybe TRBD2 (5 bases). Trimming took off 1 base at V and 4 bases at J, with 12 bases between the two ends. Per the germline V gene, CDR1 is LGHDT and CDR2 is YNNKEL (reference sequence). The CDR3 loop spans 15 amino acids. As DNA, the CDR3 is TGTGCCAGCAGCCAAGCTAACAAGGGAGCAGATACGCAGTATTTT. This codes for CASSQANKGADTQYF.

The chain joins TRBV12-3 or TRBV12-4 to TRBJ2-3; TRBD2 matches at 7 bases. The CDR3 extends over 16 amino acids. Trimming cost V 6 bases and J 2 bases; bases outside gene matches: 11. This CDR3 is CASSRRVGGFTDTQYF. For the CDR3, the DNA is TGTGCCAGCAGCCGTCGGGTGGGGGGGTTCACAGATACGCAGTATTTT.

The rearrangement links TRBV6-2 or TRBV6-3 to TRBJ1-5; 12 bases are shared with TRBD1. Germline V CDR1 and CDR2: MNHEY, SVGEGT. The CDR3 has 15 residues. V was clipped by 7 bases and J by 7 bases; unmatched bases: 8. The CDR3 is CASTPGQGARQPQHF. The DNA of the CDR3 is TGTGCCAGCACCCCGGGACAGGGGGCTCGACAGCCCCAGCATTTT.

The chain uses TRBV3-1 and TRBJ1-1, with 10 bases aligning to TRBD1. CDR3 length: 16 residues. The V and J ends lost 3 bases and 5 bases, in that order; junction bases with no gene match: 9. The germline CDR1 and CDR2 sequences are LGHDT and YNNKEL (reference sequence). The chain's CDR3 is CASSHLVGQGGTEAFF. The CDR3, as DNA: TGTGCCAGCAGCCACCTCGTCGGACAGGGGGGGACTGAAGCTTTCTTT. Full variable domain (missing parts from reference TRBV3-1 and TRBJ1-1): DTAVSQTPKYLVTQMGNDKSIKCEQNLGHDTMYWYKQDSKKFLKIMFSYNNKELIINETVPNRFSPKSPDKAHLNLHINSLELGDSAVYFCASSHLVGQGGTEAFFGQGTRLTVV.